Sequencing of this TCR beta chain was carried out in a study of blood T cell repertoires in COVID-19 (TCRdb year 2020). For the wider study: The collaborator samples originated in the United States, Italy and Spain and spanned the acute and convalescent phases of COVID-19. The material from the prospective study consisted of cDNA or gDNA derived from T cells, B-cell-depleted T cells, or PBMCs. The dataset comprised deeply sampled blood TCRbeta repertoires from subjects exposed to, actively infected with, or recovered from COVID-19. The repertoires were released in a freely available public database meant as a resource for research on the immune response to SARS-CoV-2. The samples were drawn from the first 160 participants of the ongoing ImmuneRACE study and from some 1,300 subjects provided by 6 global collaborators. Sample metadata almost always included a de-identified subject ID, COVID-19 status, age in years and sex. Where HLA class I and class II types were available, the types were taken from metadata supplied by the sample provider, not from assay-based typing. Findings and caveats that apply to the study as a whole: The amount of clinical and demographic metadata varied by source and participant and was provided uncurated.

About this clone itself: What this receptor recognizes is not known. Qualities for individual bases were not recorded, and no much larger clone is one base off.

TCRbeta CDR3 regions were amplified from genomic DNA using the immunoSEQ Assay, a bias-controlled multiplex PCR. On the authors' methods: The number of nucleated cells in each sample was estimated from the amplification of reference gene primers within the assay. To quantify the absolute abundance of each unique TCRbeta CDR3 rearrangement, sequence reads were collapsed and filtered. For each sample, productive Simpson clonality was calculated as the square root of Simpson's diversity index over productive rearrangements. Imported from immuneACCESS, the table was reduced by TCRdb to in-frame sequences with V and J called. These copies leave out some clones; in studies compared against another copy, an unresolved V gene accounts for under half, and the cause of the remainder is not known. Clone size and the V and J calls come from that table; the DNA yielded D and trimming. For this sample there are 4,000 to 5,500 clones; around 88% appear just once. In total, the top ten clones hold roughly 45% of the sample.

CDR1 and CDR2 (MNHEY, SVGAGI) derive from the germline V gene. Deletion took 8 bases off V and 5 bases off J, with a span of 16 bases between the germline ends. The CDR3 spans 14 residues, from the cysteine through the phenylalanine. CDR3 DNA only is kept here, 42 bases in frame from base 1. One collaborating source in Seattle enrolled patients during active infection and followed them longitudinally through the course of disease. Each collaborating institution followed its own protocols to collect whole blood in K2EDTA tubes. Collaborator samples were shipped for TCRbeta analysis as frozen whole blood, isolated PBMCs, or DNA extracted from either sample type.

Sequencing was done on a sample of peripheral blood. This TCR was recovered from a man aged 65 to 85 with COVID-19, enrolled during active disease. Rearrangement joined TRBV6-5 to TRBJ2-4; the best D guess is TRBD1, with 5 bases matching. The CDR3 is CASCLGPGENIQYF. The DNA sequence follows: TGTGCCAGCTGCCTGGGGCCTGGGGAAAACATTCAGTACTTC.